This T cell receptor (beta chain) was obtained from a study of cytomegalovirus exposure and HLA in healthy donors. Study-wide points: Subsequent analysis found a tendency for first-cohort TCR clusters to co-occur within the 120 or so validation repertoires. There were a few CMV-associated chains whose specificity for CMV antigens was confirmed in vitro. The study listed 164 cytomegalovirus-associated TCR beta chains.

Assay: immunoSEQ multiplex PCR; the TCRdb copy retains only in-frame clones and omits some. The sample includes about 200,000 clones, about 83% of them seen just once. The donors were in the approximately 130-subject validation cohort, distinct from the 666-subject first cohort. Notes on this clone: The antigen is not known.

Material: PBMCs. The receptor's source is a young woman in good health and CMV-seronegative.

The CDR3 here is CASSAKDGRGLRLLNTEAFF. DNA for the CDR3: TGTGCCAGCAGTGCCAAAGATGGGCGAGGGCTGCGACTATTGAACACTGAAGCTTTCTTT. This chain uses TRBV6-1 with TRBJ1-1; unclear D gene. V gave up 4 bases and J gave up 0 bases, with 27 bases separating them. CDR1 and CDR2 (germline): MNHNS, SASEGT. This CDR3 has 20 residues.